The TCR beta chain described here comes from a study of response to subunit inactivated influenza vaccine. Notes on this clonotype: Antigen specificity is unknown. A read error may produce the germline difference seen at one junction end.

Overall study results and limits: New T cells are recruited in small numbers by each seasonal influenza vaccination, according to the authors' suggestion.

This CDR3 has 16 residues. Germline loops: CDR1 DFQATT, CDR2 SNEGSKA (reference sequence). TCRdb called the RT-PCR reads again in MiXCR, with one record for every CDR3 protein. The sample yields 400,000 to 650,000 distinct CDR3 sequences, approximately 7.8% seen once. The receptor was derived from a man aged 45 to 70 who received an inactivated influenza vaccine. V and J are TRBV20-1 and TRBJ2-7; TRBD1 agrees at 9 bases. Sequencing was performed on PBMCs from blood, taken 23 to 25 months after vaccination. The CDR3: CCARKWATGQGYEQYF. CDR3 sequence (DNA): TGCTGTGCTAGAAAGTGGGCTACGGGACAGGGTTACGAGCAGTACTTC.